This entry lists 9 T cell receptor beta chains sequenced from one sample in a study of T cells after posttransplantation cyclophosphamide. TCRdb keeps only in-frame clones here, not all; method: immunoSEQ multiplex PCR. The repertoire consists of about 12,000 clones, none detected only once. What was sequenced was PBMCs. Receptors originate from a woman aged 40 to 50 in good health, CMV-negative, and a related stem cell transplant donor.

This clone has at least ten counts. The chain joins TRBV5-8 to TRBJ1-2, with unresolved D. Trimming left V 1 base short and J 4 bases short, with 8 bases between. This CDR3 is 13 amino acids long. The germline gives CDR1 SGHTS, CDR2 YDEGEE. The chain's CDR3 is CASSLKASYGYTF. DNA for the CDR3: TGTGCCAGCAGCTTGAAGGCCTCCTATGGCTACACCTTC.

This clone was seen many times. The CDR3 loop reads CASSVGLTIYEQYF. The CDR3 nucleotides are TGTGCCAGCAGTGTTGGGCTTACCATCTACGAGCAGTACTTC. The chain links TRBV2 to TRBJ2-7; D gene uncertain. Trimming removed 4 bases at V and 3 bases at J, with 13 bases between. This CDR3 spans 14 amino acids. Germline V gene lookup returns CDR1 SNHLY and CDR2 FYNNEI.

This clone was recorded many times. The chain employs TRBV19 and TRBJ2-2, with a weak D call TRBD2 (6 bases). The CDR3 spans 14 residues. The V and J ends lost 4 bases and 6 bases respectively, with 12 bases between them. Germline CDR1 and CDR2: LNHDA and SQIVND (reference sequence). Written as DNA, the CDR3 is TGTGCCAGTAGTAAGGCCCCGGGGGCCGGGGAGCTGTTTTTT. Protein: CASSKAPGAGELFF.

This clone has a count of ten or more. The chain uses TRBV10-2 and TRBJ1-5; D might be TRBD1 (6 bases). The V end was cut by 2 bases, the J end by 7 bases, with 15 bases between. CDR3 length: 15 residues. CDR1 and CDR2 from the germline V gene are WSHSY and SAAADI. The CDR3 here is CASSEGGVGGQPQHF. DNA for the CDR3: TGCGCCAGCAGTGAGGGGGGCGTGGGCGGACAGCCCCAGCATTTT.

In this sample, this clone turned up many times. The chain's CDR3 is CASSGGAGQPQHF. In nucleotides, the CDR3 is TGTGCCAGCAGCGGGGGGGCTGGTCAGCCCCAGCATTTT. The chain employs TRBV7-9 and TRBJ1-5; D perhaps matches TRBD1 (6 bases). V dropped 5 bases and J dropped 6 bases, with 11 bases sitting between them. CDR3 length equals 13 residues. Per the germline V gene, CDR1 is SEHNR and CDR2 is FQNEAQ (reference sequence).

This clone was seen more than once but under ten times. The chain recombines TRBV9 with TRBJ2-3; the D gene is possibly TRBD2 (5 bases). Germline CDR1 reads SGDLS; CDR2 reads YYNGEE. Trimming took off 4 bases at V and 4 bases at J, with 13 bases between the two ends. This CDR3 region has 14 residues. CDR3 bases: TGTGCCAGCAGCCCAGGCGGGCGGGCAGATACGCAGTATTTT. Translated, it gives CASSPGGRADTQYF.

This clone was counted at least ten times. The chain joins TRBV7-2 to TRBJ2-7, with a weak D call TRBD2 (7 bases). The CDR3 sequence is 15 residues long. Trimming left V 5 bases short and J 3 bases short, with 17 bases between. Germline values: CDR1 SGHTA, CDR2 FQGNSA. Here the CDR3 DNA reads TGTGCCAGCAGCCATCGGGGGGCTAGTTACTACGAGCAGTACTTC. The encoded protein is CASSHRGASYYEQYF.

This clone was seen many times. The chain has TRBV6-1 and TRBJ2-7; 7 bases are shared with TRBD1. The CDR3 totals 15 residues. V lost 6 bases to trimming and J lost 1 base; unmatched junction nucleotides: 9. The germline V gene encodes CDR1 MNHNS and CDR2 SASEGT. CDR3: CASSRGSAVSYEQYF. The CDR3 DNA reads as TGTGCCAGCAGCAGGGGGAGTGCCGTTTCCTACGAGCAGTACTTC.

This clone was counted between two and nine times. The chain has TRBV29-1 and TRBJ2-2; 9 nucleotides line up with TRBD1. This CDR3 contains 14 residues. Germline V gene lookup returns CDR1 SQVTM and CDR2 ANQGSEA. V dropped 7 bases and J dropped 4; count of bases not matched to a gene: 7. The CDR3 sequence: CSALTGGSTGELFF. CDR3 nucleotide sequence: TGCAGCGCCTTGACAGGGGGGTCCACCGGGGAGCTGTTTTTT.